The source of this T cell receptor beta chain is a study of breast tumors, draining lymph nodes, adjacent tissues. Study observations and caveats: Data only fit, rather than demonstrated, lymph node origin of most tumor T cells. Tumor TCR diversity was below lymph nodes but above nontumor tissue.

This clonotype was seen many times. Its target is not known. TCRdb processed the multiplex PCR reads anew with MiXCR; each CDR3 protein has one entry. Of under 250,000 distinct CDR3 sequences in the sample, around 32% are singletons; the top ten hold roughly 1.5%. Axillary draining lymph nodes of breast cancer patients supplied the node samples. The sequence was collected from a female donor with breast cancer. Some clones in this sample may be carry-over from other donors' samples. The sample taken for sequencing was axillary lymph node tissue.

CDR3 nucleotide sequence: TGTGCCAGCAGTATGACTAGCGGGAGGGCCGAGCAGTACTTC. Amino acid sequence: CASSMTSGRAEQYF. V is TRBV28 and J is TRBJ2-7; 14 bases map to TRBD2. Germline V gene data show CDR1 as MDHEN and CDR2 as SYDVKM. The CDR3 runs 14 residues. Trimming at V came to 5 bases and at J to 6 bases, leaving 3 bases not matched to a gene.